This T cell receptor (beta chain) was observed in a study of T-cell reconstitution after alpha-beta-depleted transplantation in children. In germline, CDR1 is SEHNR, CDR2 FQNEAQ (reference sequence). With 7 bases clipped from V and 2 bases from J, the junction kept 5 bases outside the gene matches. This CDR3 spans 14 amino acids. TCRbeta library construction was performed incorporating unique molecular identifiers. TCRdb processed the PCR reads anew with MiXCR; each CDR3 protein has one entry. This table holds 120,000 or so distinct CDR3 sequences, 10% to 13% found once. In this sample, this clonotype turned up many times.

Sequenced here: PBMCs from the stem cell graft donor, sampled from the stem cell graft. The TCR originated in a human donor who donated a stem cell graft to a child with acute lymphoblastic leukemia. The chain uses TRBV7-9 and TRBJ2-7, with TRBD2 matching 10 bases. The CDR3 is CASTATSGPYEQYF. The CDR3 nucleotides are TGTGCCAGCACCGCGACTAGCGGGCCCTACGAGCAGTACTTC. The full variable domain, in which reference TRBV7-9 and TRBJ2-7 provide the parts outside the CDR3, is DTGVSQNPRHKITKRGQNVTFRCDPISEHNRLYWYRQTLGQGPEFLTYFQNEAQLEKSRLLSDRFSAERPKGSFSTLEIQRTEQGDSAMYLCASTATSGPYEQYFGPGTRLTVT.